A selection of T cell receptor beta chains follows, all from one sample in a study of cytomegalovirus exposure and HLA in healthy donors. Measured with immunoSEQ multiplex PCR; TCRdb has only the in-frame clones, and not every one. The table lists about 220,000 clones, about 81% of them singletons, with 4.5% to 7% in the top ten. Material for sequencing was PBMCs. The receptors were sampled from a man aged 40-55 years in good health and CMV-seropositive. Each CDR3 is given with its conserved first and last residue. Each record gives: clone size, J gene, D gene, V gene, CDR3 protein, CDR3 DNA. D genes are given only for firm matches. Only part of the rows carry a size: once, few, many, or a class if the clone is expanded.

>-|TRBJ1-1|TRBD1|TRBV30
CAWSVRGTGGTEAFF
TGTGCCTGGAGTGTACGTGGGACAGGGGGCACTGAAGCTTTCTTT
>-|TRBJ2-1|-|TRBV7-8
CASSLSVLVTSNEQFF
TGTGCCAGCAGCTTAAGCGTACTCGTTACCTCCAATGAGCAGTTCTTC
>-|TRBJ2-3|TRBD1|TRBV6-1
CASNDRGSTDTQYF
TGTGCCAGCAATGACAGGGGATCCACAGATACGCAGTATTTT
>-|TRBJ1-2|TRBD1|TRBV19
CASSPGQGRVIYGYTF
TGTGCCAGTAGTCCGGGACAGGGAAGAGTTATCTATGGCTACACCTTC
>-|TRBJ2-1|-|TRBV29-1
CSVEGEGGGQSYNEQFF
TGCAGCGTTGAAGGGGAGGGGGGAGGGCAGTCCTACAATGAGCAGTTCTTC
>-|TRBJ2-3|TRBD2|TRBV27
CASSLTHPRAGGATDTQYF
TGTGCCAGCAGTTTGACCCATCCCAGAGCGGGAGGTGCCACAGATACGCAGTATTTT
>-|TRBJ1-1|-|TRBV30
CAWRVANTEAFF
TGTGCCTGGAGAGTGGCGAACACTGAAGCTTTCTTT
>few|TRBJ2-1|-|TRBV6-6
CASSRQGGNEQFF
TGTGCCAGCAGTCGACAGGGAGGAAATGAGCAGTTCTTC
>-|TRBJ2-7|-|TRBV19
CASSIGGGEQYF
TGTGCCAGTAGTATAGGAGGGGGCGAGCAGTACTTC
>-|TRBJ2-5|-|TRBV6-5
CASTNGGRGTQYF
TGTGCCAGCACTAACGGGGGGCGGGGGACCCAGTACTTC
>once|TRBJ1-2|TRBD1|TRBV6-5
CASIYRRDSLYGYTF
TGTGCCAGCATCTACAGGAGGGACAGCTTATATGGCTACACCTTC
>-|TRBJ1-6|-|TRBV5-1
CASSSEQNSPLHF
TGCGCCAGCAGCTCCGAACAGAATTCACCCCTCCACTTT
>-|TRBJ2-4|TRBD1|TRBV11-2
CASSPGQGLPLTKNIQYF
TGTGCCAGCAGCCCGGGACAGGGTTTACCTCTGACCAAAAACATTCAGTACTTC
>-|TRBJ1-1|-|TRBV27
CASSLWEGSTEAFF
TGTGCCAGCAGTCTCTGGGAGGGTTCCACTGAAGCTTTCTTT
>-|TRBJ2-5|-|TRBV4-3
CASSSREEETQYF
TGCGCCAGCAGCTCCCGGGAAGAAGAGACCCAGTACTTC
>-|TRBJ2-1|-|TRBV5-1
CASSLATGSSYNEQFF
TGCGCCAGCAGCTTGGCCACAGGGAGCTCCTACAATGAGCAGTTCTTC
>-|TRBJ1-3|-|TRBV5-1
CASSIALSSSGNTIYF
TGCGCCAGCAGCATCGCTTTGTCGAGCTCTGGAAACACCATATATTTT
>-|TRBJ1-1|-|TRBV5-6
CASSLLGQGNTEAFF
TGTGCCAGCAGCTTGCTCGGCCAGGGGAACACTGAAGCTTTCTTT
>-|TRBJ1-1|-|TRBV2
CASSLMAGRTEAFF
TGTGCCAGCAGCTTGATGGCAGGGAGGACTGAAGCTTTCTTT
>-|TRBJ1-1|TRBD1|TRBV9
CASSKGQANTEAFF
TGTGCCAGCAGCAAAGGACAGGCTAACACTGAAGCTTTCTTT
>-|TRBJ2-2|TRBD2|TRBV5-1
CASSLATSGSGVGELFF
TGCGCCAGCAGCTTGGCGACCAGCGGGAGTGGAGTCGGGGAGCTGTTTTTT
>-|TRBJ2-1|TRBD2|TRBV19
CASSFETSGSSSEQFF
TGTGCCAGTAGTTTCGAGACTAGCGGGAGCTCCAGTGAGCAGTTCTTC
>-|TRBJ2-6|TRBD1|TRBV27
CASSRIGGTGDAGANVLTF
TGTGCCAGCAGTCGAATCGGCGGGACAGGAGACGCTGGGGCCAACGTCCTGACTTTC
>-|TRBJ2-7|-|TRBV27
CASSLWPGFGYEQYF
TGTGCCAGCAGCCTCTGGCCGGGATTCGGCTACGAGCAGTACTTC
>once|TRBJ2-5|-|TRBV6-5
CASSYSGGGTKETQYF
TGTGCCAGCAGTTACTCTGGTGGGGGCACGAAAGAGACCCAGTACTTC
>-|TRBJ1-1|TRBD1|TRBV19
CATLDRNLNTEAFF
TGTGCCACCTTGGACAGGAATTTGAACACTGAAGCTTTCTTT
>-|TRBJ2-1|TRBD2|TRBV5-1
CASSLYGGSYNEQFF
TGCGCCAGCAGCTTGTACGGCGGGAGCTACAATGAGCAGTTCTTC
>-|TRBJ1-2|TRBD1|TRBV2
CASSETRTGTEGYTF
TGTGCCAGCAGTGAAACCCGGACAGGAACGGAGGGCTACACCTTC
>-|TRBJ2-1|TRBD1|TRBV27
CASSLGGQGYEQFF
TGTGCCAGCAGTTTAGGTGGACAGGGATATGAGCAGTTCTTC